This TCR beta chain was recovered during a study of blood T cell repertoires in COVID-19. Study-wide background: T cells, B-cell-depleted T cells, or PBMCs supplied cDNA or gDNA.

Clones were read by immunoSEQ multiplex PCR, and TCRdb kept only the in-frame ones, dropping some. The sample consists of 150,000 to 200,000 clones, approximately 91% of them appearing once. Germline values: CDR1 KGHSH, CDR2 LQKENI. V lost 4 bases and J 13 bases, leaving 14 bases between the germline ends. This CDR3 region has 12 residues. The sample holds a few counts of this clone. The V and J genes are TRBV18 and TRBJ2-1, with D unclear. Sequenced material: peripheral blood. The receptor was derived from a man aged 65 to 85 with active or convalescent COVID-19. The CDR3 reads CASSLDDTLQFF. The CDR3 DNA follows: TGTGCCAGCTCACTAGATGACACCTTACAGTTCTTC.